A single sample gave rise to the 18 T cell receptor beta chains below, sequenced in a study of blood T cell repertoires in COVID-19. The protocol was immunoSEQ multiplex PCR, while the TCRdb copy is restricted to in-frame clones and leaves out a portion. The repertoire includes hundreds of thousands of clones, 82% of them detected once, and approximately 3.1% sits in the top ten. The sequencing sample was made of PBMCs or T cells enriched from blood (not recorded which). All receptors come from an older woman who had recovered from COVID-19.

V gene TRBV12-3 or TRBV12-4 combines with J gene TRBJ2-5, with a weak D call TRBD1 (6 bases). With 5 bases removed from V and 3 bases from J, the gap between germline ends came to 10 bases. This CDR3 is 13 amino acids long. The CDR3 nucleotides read TGTGCCAGCAGTACCGGACAGAAAGAGACCCAGTACTTC. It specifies CASSTGQKETQYF.

Written as DNA, the CDR3 is TGCAGCGTTGTCTGGGAGGGGAGCTCCTACAATGAGCAGTTCTTC. This gives the protein CSVVWEGSSYNEQFF. The chain employs TRBV29-1 and TRBJ2-1, with 7 positions matching TRBD2. There are 15 residues in the CDR3. Trimming removed 4 bases from V and 0 bases from J; junction bases left unmatched: 6. Germline V gene lookup returns CDR1 SQVTM and CDR2 ANQGSEA.

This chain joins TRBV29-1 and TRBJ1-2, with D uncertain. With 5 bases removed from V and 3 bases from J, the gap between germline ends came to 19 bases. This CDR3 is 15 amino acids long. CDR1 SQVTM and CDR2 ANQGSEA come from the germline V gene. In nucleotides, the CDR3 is TGCAGCGTTCGAGGGATGTTAGATTACGACTATGGCTACACCTTC. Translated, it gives CSVRGMLDYDYGYTF.

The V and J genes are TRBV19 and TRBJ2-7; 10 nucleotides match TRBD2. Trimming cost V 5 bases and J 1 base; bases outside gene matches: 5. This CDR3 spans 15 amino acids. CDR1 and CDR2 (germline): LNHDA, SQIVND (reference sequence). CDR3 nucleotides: TGTGCCAGTAGTCTTGGACTAGCGGTTTCCTACGAGCAGTACTTC. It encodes CASSLGLAVSYEQYF.

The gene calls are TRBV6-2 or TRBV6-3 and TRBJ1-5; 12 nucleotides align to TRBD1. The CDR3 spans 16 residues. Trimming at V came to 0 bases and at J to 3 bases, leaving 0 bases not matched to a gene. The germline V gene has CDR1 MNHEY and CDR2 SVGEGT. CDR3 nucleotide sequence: TGTGCCAGCAGTTACTCGGGACAGGGGGCCAATCAGCCCCAGCATTTT. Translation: CASSYSGQGANQPQHF.

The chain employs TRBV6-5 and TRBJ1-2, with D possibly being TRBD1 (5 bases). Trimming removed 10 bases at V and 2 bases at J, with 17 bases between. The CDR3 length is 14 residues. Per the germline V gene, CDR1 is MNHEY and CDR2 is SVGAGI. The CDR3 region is CATFDSLWNYGYTF. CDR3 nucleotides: TGTGCCACCTTTGACAGTTTATGGAACTATGGCTACACCTTC.

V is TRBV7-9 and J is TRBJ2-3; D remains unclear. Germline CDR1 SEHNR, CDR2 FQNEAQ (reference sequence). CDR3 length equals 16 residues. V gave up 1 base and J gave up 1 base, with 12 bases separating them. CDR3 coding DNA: TGTGCCAGCAGCTTAGGCGACAACTGGGGCACAGATACGCAGTATTTT. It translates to CASSLGDNWGTDTQYF. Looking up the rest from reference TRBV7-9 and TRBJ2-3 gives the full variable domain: DTGVSQNPRHKITKRGQNVTFRCDPISEHNRLYWYRQTLGQGPEFLTYFQNEAQLEKSRLLSDRFSAERPKGSFSTLEIQRTEQGDSAMYLCASSLGDNWGTDTQYFGPGTRLTVL.

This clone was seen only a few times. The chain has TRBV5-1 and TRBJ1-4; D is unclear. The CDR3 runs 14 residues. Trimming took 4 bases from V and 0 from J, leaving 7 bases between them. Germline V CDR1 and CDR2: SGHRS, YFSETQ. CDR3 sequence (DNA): TGCGCCAGCAGCCCCCTTGCAACTAATGAAAAACTGTTTTTT. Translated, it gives CASSPLATNEKLFF.

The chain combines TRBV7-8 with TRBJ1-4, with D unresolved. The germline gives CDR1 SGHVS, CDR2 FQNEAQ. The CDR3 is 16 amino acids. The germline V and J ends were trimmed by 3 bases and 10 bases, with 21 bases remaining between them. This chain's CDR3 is CASSFRERAEEAKLFF. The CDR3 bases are TGTGCCAGCAGCTTTCGCGAGAGGGCAGAAGAGGCAAAACTGTTTTTT.

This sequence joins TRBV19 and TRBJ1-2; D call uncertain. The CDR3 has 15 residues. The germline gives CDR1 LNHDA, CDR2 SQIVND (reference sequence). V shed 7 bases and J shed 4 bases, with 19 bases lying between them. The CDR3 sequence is CASTELLKESYGYTF. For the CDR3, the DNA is TGTGCCAGTACCGAACTTCTTAAAGAGTCCTATGGCTACACCTTC.

Here the CDR3 DNA reads TGTGCCAGCAGCATAACAGGGACAGATACGCAGTATTTT. This gives the protein CASSITGTDTQYF. The chain couples TRBV5-6 to TRBJ2-3; maybe TRBD1 (6 bases). This CDR3 is 13 amino acids long. Germline lookup yields CDR1 SGHDT and CDR2 YYEEEE. The V end was cut by 4 bases, the J end by 3 bases, with 9 bases between.

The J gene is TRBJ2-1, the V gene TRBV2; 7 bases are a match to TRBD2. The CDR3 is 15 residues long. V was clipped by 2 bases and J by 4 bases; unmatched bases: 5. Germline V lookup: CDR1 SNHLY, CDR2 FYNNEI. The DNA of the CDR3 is TGTGCCAGCAGTGAACAGTGGGGGGGATACAATGAGCAGTTCTTC. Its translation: CASSEQWGGYNEQFF.

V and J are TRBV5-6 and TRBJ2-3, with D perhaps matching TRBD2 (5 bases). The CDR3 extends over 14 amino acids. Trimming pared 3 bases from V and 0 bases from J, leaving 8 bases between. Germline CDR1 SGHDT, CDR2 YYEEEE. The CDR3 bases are TGTGCCAGCAGCTCGGGGTCTAGCACAGATACGCAGTATTTT. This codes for CASSSGSSTDTQYF.

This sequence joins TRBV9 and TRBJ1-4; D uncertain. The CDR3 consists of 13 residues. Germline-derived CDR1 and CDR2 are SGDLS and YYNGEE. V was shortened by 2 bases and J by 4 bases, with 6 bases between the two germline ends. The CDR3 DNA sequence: TGTGCCAGCAGCGTTACGGGTAATGAAAAACTGTTTTTT. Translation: CASSVTGNEKLFF.

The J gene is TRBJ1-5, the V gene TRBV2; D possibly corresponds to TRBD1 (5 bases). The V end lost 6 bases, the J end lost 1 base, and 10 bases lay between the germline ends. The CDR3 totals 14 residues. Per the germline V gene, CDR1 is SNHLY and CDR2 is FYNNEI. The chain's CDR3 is CASSLGGSNQPQHF. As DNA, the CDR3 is TGTGCCAGCAGCCTGGGGGGGAGCAATCAGCCCCAGCATTTT.

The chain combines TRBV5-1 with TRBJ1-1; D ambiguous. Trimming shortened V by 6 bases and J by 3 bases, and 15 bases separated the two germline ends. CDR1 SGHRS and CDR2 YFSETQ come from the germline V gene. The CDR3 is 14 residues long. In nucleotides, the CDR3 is TGCGCCAGCAAAAGTTTAGGGAGTGACACTGAAGCTTTCTTT. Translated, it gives CASKSLGSDTEAFF.

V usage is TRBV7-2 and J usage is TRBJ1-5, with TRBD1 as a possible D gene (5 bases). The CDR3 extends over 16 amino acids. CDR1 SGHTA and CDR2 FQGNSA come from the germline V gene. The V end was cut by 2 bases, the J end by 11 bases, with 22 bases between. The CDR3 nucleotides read TGTGCCAGCAGCTTATCCGGTTCGGGGGTCGGCTCAGCCCAGCATTTT. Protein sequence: CASSLSGSGVGSAQHF.

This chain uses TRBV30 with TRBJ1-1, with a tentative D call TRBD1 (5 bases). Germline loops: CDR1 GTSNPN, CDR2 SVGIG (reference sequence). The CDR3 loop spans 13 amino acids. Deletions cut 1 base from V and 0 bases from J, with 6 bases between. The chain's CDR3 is CAWSGQMNTEAFF. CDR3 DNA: TGTGCCTGGAGTGGACAGATGAACACTGAAGCTTTCTTT.